One sample yielded the 6 T cell receptor beta chains listed below, sequenced in a study of patients and donors after allogeneic stem cell transplantation. TCRdb recomputed calls from the RT-PCR reads with MiXCR, one row per CDR3 protein. The sample carries under 200,000 distinct CDR3 sequences, 25% to 35% recorded once. Sequencing input: blood, either unsorted or a sorted T cell fraction (not recorded which). These receptors were collected from a human donor who was either an allogeneic HSCT recipient or a stem cell or donor lymphocyte infusion donor (not recorded which). It is not recorded whose cells these are; they may come from a transplant donor.

This clonotype was counted a few times. The chain is built from TRBV6-5 and TRBJ2-7, with 12 bases fitting TRBD2. Per the germline V gene, CDR1 is MNHEY and CDR2 is SVGAGI. This CDR3 is 15 amino acids long. With V trimmed by 5 bases and J by 4 bases, 6 bases remained unmatched. For the CDR3, the DNA is TGTGCCAGCAGTATCGGACTAGCGGGACCTTACGAGCAGTACTTC. Translation: CASSIGLAGPYEQYF.

The chain uses TRBV4-3 and TRBJ1-5; 9 bases agree with TRBD1. Unmatched junction bases numbered 1, after V lost 2 bases and J lost 2 bases. The germline V gene encodes CDR1 LGHNA and CDR2 YSLEER. This CDR3 comprises 15 residues. The CDR3 loop is CASSQWTGGNQPQHF. CDR3 DNA: TGCGCCAGCAGCCAATGGACAGGGGGCAATCAGCCCCAGCATTTT.

This clonotype was detected only a few times. For the CDR3, the DNA is TGCAGTGCTAGAAGCCACCTGAACACTGAAGCTTTCTTT. The encoded protein is CSARSHLNTEAFF. This chain connects TRBV20-1 to TRBJ1-1; no definite D call. Deletions cut 2 bases from V and 0 bases from J, with 7 bases between. CDR1 is DFQATT, CDR2 SNEGSKA, per germline (reference sequence). The CDR3 has 13 amino acids.

The CDR3 sequence is CASSRRDRGHETQYF. Here the CDR3 DNA reads TGTGCCAGCAGTAGGAGGGACAGGGGGCACGAGACCCAGTACTTC. The chain joins TRBV6-5 to TRBJ2-5, with 12 bases fitting TRBD1. The CDR3 is made up of 15 amino acids. J gave up 5 bases and V 5 bases, and 6 bases lay outside the gene matches. CDR1 and CDR2 from the germline V gene are MNHEY and SVGAGI.

The J gene is TRBJ2-1, the V gene TRBV12-3 or TRBV12-4, with D possibly matching TRBD1 (5 bases). This CDR3 comprises 15 residues. V lost 3 bases to trimming and J lost 7 bases, with 16 bases between them. CDR3 coding DNA: TGTGCCAGCAGTTTCAACCCACAGGTGATTAATGAGCAGTTCTTC. This codes for CASSFNPQVINEQFF.

This clonotype was counted ten times or more. The chain is built from TRBV27 and TRBJ1-4; a weak D match, TRBD1 (5 bases). Germline V gene lookup returns CDR1 MNHEY and CDR2 SMNVEV (reference sequence). V shed 4 bases and J shed 6 bases, with 9 bases lying between them. CDR3 length: 13 residues. The CDR3 protein is CASSSWGDEKLFF. The CDR3 DNA reads as TGTGCCAGCAGTTCATGGGGGGATGAAAAACTGTTTTTT.